What follows are 21 T cell receptor beta chains derived from one specimen sequenced in a study of shared clonotypes between healthy human individuals. Only in-frame clones appear in the TCRdb table, and some are missing; sequencing was by immunoSEQ multiplex PCR. Here the sample spans some 2,500,000 clones, around 93% being singletons. The specimen was naive CD4+ T cells from PBMCs. This sample's subset: CD45RA+ positively selected. Receptor source: a man aged 18 to 35 in good health. Some clones in this sample may be carry-over from other donors' samples.

The chain couples TRBV4-1 to TRBJ2-1; TRBD2 aligns across 16 bases. The CDR3 extends over 19 amino acids. The germline gives CDR1 MGHRA, CDR2 YSYEKL. V lost 3 bases and J lost 0; bases outside the gene matches: 5. The CDR3 DNA is TGCGCCAGCAGCCAGGGGACTAGCGGGAGGGTAACCTCCTACAATGAGCAGTTCTTC. This encodes CASSQGTSGRVTSYNEQFF.

This chain joins TRBV7-9 and TRBJ2-5; D perhaps matches TRBD1 (6 bases). The tail of the sequence fits TRBJ2-7 better, so the J call may be wrong. The length of the CDR3 is 13 residues. From germline, CDR1 is SEHNR and CDR2 FQNEAQ (reference sequence). CDR3 amino acids: CASSFTGTYEQYF. The CDR3 nucleotides read TGTGCCAGCAGCTTCACAGGGACCTACGAGCAGTACTTC.

The V and J genes are TRBV9 and TRBJ2-7; D remains ambiguous. CDR1 is SGDLS and CDR2 is YYNGEE in the germline V gene. The germline V and J ends were trimmed by 3 bases and 5 bases, with 12 bases remaining between them. This CDR3 contains 13 residues. The CDR3 DNA sequence: TGTGCCAGCAGCGGACCCCCGGAGCACGAGCAGTACTTC. It translates to CASSGPPEHEQYF.

The chain is built from TRBV5-8 and TRBJ2-3; no firm D call. Per germline, CDR1 SGHTS and CDR2 YDEGEE. Trimming left V 3 bases short and J 4 bases short, with 3 bases between. The CDR3 has 11 amino acids. Here the CDR3 DNA reads TGTGCCAGCAGCTCGTCAGATACGCAGTATTTT. It codes for CASSSSDTQYF.

As regards this clone: The same CDR3 is also encoded by other DNA sequences in this sample. The chain employs TRBV9 and TRBJ1-1; D remains unclear. The CDR3 contains 13 residues. Per germline, CDR1 SGDLS and CDR2 YYNGEE. Trimming left V 3 bases short and J 0 bases short, with 6 bases between. The CDR3 DNA follows: TGTGCCAGCAGCGAAAGTCTGAACACTGAAGCTTTCTTT. Amino acids: CASSESLNTEAFF.

This sequence joins TRBV5-1 and TRBJ2-1; possible D gene TRBD2, 6 bases. V dropped 5 bases and J dropped 2 bases, with 14 bases sitting between them. The CDR3 is 15 residues long. The germline CDR1 and CDR2 sequences are SGHRS and YFSETQ. The CDR3 protein is CASRVVGGTYNEQFF. CDR3 DNA sequence: TGCGCCAGCAGAGTAGTGGGGGGAACCTACAATGAGCAGTTCTTC. Full variable domain (rest looked up from reference TRBV5-1 and TRBJ2-1): KAGVTQTPRYLIKTRGQQVTLSCSPISGHRSVSWYQQTPGQGLQFLFEYFSETQRNKGNFPGRFSGRQFSNSRSEMNVSTLELGDSALYLCASRVVGGTYNEQFFGPGTRLTVL.

The chain employs TRBV6-5 and TRBJ1-2; D is ambiguous. This CDR3 contains 15 residues. CDR1 is MNHEY, CDR2 SVGAGI, per germline. V gave up 2 bases and J gave up 3 bases, with 13 bases separating them. The CDR3 sequence is CASSYTGESYYGYTF. CDR3 bases: TGTGCCAGCAGTTACACGGGAGAAAGCTACTATGGCTACACCTTC.

The V gene is TRBV5-4, the J gene TRBJ2-2; 9 nucleotides match TRBD1. The junction had 8 bases not matched to a gene; V was cut back by 4 bases and J by 1 base. Germline V gives CDR1 SGHNT, CDR2 YYREEE (reference sequence). The CDR3 extends over 17 amino acids. CDR3 coding DNA: TGTGCCAGCAGCCCGGGGACAGGGCCGATGAACACCGGGGAGCTGTTTTTT. This sequence encodes CASSPGTGPMNTGELFF.

As regards this clone: The same CDR3 is also encoded by other DNA sequences in this sample. The chain employs TRBV18 and TRBJ2-3; D remains ambiguous. CDR3 length equals 14 residues. CDR1 KGHSH and CDR2 LQKENI come from the germline V gene. Trimming left V 6 bases short and J 4 bases short, with 14 bases between. Here the CDR3 DNA reads TGTGCCAGCTCCCCCGCGGCTCGGGCAGATACGCAGTATTTT. Protein: CASSPAARADTQYF.

V and J are TRBV7-2 and TRBJ2-7; D is possibly TRBD1 (7 bases). The V end was cut by 0 bases, the J end by 3 bases, with 15 bases between. The CDR3 extends over 16 amino acids. Germline V gene lookup returns CDR1 SGHTA and CDR2 FQGNSA. CDR3 protein: CASSLARGQLNYEQYF. In nucleotides, the CDR3 is TGTGCCAGCAGCTTAGCGCGGGGACAGTTAAACTACGAGCAGTACTTC.

The V call is TRBV27, the J call TRBJ2-7; TRBD2 is a possible D gene (7 bases). The V gene lost 3 bases and the J gene lost 2 bases, with 11 bases spanning the gap. This CDR3 has 14 residues. In germline, CDR1 is MNHEY, CDR2 SMNVEV (reference sequence). In nucleotides, the CDR3 is TGTGCCAGCAGTTTGGCGGGGGCCACCTACGAGCAGTACTTC. Translation: CASSLAGATYEQYF.

In its sample, this clone was seen once. The chain joins TRBV2 to TRBJ2-7; D is possibly TRBD2 (6 bases). CDR1 and CDR2 from the germline V gene are SNHLY and FYNNEI. The CDR3 length is 12 residues. The V gene lost 7 bases and the J gene lost 2 bases, with 9 bases spanning the gap. The CDR3 sequence is CASKEGPYEQYF. The CDR3 DNA sequence: TGTGCCAGCAAGGAGGGTCCCTACGAGCAGTACTTC.

This sequence joins TRBV5-5 and TRBJ2-7; weak D call: TRBD2 (5 bases). Germline CDR1 SGHKS, CDR2 YYEKEE (reference sequence). Trimming left V 4 bases short and J 6 bases short, with 8 bases between. The length of the CDR3 is 11 residues. CDR3: CASSPEAEQYF. The CDR3 DNA reads as TGTGCCAGCAGCCCGGAGGCCGAGCAGTACTTC.

The chain has TRBV7-3 and TRBJ2-7; 9 bases map to TRBD1. Looked up from germline, CDR1 is SGHTA and CDR2 is FQGTGA. Losses at the gene ends were 6 bases for V and 0 bases for J; bases not matched to a gene: 6. The CDR3 is 15 residues long. In DNA form, the CDR3 reads TGTGCCAGCAGGGTCGGGACAGGGAGCTCCTACGAGCAGTACTTC. Its protein is CASRVGTGSSYEQYF.

This rearrangement joins TRBV23-1 to TRBJ2-7, with D hard to call. TRBV23-1 is assigned to the ORF class and has an uncertain function. The CDR3 runs to 12 residues. The germline V and J ends were trimmed by 4 bases and 6 bases, with 10 bases remaining between them. CDR3 in DNA: TGCGCCAGCAGTCTTACGCTGGGCGAGCAGTACTTC. It encodes CASSLTLGEQYF.

The chain carries TRBV28 and TRBJ1-1, with 8 bases identical to TRBD1. The germline gives CDR1 MDHEN, CDR2 SYDVKM. The V and J ends lost 5 bases and 11 bases, in that order; junction bases with no gene match: 10. The CDR3 has 13 amino acids. The CDR3 DNA sequence: TGTGCCAGCAGTGAGGACAGGGTTGGTATGGCTTTCTTT. It specifies CASSEDRVGMAFF.

This chain connects TRBV5-1 to TRBJ2-3; possible D gene TRBD2, 5 bases. Looked up from germline, CDR1 is SGHRS and CDR2 is YFSETQ. This CDR3 spans 15 amino acids. V dropped 0 bases and J dropped 2 bases, with 10 bases sitting between them. The CDR3 DNA is TGCGCCAGCAGCTTGGACGGGATTTCCACAGATACGCAGTATTTT. It yields the protein CASSLDGISTDTQYF. Based on the CDR3 plus reference TRBV5-1 and TRBJ2-3, the full variable domain is KAGVTQTPRYLIKTRGQQVTLSCSPISGHRSVSWYQQTPGQGLQFLFEYFSETQRNKGNFPGRFSGRQFSNSRSEMNVSTLELGDSALYLCASSLDGISTDTQYFGPGTRLTVL.

The chain recombines TRBV6-1 with TRBJ2-3, with TRBD2 matching 12 bases. The CDR3 is made up of 15 amino acids. V shed 6 bases and J 4 bases; nucleotides not matched to a gene: 5. Germline-derived CDR1 and CDR2 are MNHNS and SASEGT. CDR3 nucleotide sequence: TGTGCCAGCAGATTACTAGCGGGAGGTTCAGATACGCAGTATTTT. It encodes CASRLLAGGSDTQYF.

The CDR3 DNA reads TGTGCCAGCAGTTTGGGACGGAACTCCTACGAGCAGTACTTC. Translating it yields CASSLGRNSYEQYF. J is TRBJ2-7 and V is TRBV27; D may match TRBD1 or TRBD2 (5 bases each). Trimming removed 3 bases from V and 0 bases from J, with 9 bases in between. This CDR3 is 14 amino acids long. CDR1 is MNHEY, CDR2 SMNVEV, per germline (reference sequence).

This chain joins TRBV7-9 and TRBJ2-3; 12 bases align to TRBD2. This CDR3 is built from 16 residues. The germline gives CDR1 SEHNR, CDR2 FQNEAQ (reference sequence). The V and J ends lost 6 bases and 5 bases, in that order; junction bases with no gene match: 9. The CDR3 nucleotides are TGTGCCAGCAGACCGCCTAGCGGGAGGGCGGGAGATACGCAGTATTTT. Residues: CASRPPSGRAGDTQYF. Full variable domain (rest looked up from reference TRBV7-9 and TRBJ2-3): DTGVSQNPRHKITKRGQNVTFRCDPISEHNRLYWYRQTLGQGPEFLTYFQNEAQLEKSRLLSDRFSAERPKGSFSTLEIQRTEQGDSAMYLCASRPPSGRAGDTQYFGPGTRLTVL.

The chain couples TRBV27 to TRBJ2-3; weak D call: TRBD2 (5 bases). Germline lookup yields CDR1 MNHEY and CDR2 SMNVEV (reference sequence). V shed 2 bases and J shed 5 bases, with 14 bases lying between them. This CDR3 is built from 15 residues. CDR3 nucleotide sequence: TGTGCCAGCAGTTTACGAGCGGTCCTGGGAGATACGCAGTATTTT. Translating gives CASSLRAVLGDTQYF.